One T cell receptor (beta chain) is described in this entry. Original data processing: Amplifying reference gene primers gave estimates of nucleated cell counts. The method was immunoSEQ multiplex PCR; TCRdb's version includes in-frame clones alone and lacks a portion of them. V, J and clone size were drawn from that table, and D and trimming were deduced from the DNA. The sample gives around 150,000 clones, around nine tenths of which show up once; approximately 7% is in the top ten. This entry is derived from a study of blood T cell repertoires in COVID-19. Germline lookup yields CDR1 SNHLY and CDR2 FYNNEI. The CDR3 is 15 amino acids. Trimming at V came to 6 bases and at J to 3 bases, leaving 5 bases not matched to a gene. The participants were between roughly 18 and 100 years old and came from 24 US areas. Either two negative PCRs, clearance, or symptom resolution qualified Cohort 3 donors as recovered.

The clonotype was recovered from a woman aged 45-65 years who had recovered from COVID-19. The chain couples TRBV2 to TRBJ1-4, with 9 bases lining up with TRBD1. Material for sequencing was PBMCs or T cells enriched from blood (not recorded which). Here the CDR3 reads CASRSQGAPNEKLFF. The DNA for the CDR3 is TGTGCCAGCAGGTCACAGGGGGCGCCTAATGAAAAACTGTTTTTT.